The 23 T cell receptor beta chains given below trace back to one sample, sequenced in a study of blood T cell repertoires in COVID-19. This table comes from immunoSEQ multiplex PCR, and its TCRdb copy is limited to in-frame clones, with some not included. Of a few hundred thousand clones in the sample, about 85% were seen once. Source material: PBMCs or T cells enriched from blood (not recorded which). Receptors originate from a woman aged 25 to 39 who had recovered from COVID-19.

This sequence joins TRBV7-2 and TRBJ2-5; 7 nucleotides match TRBD2. Germline V gene data show CDR1 as SGHTA and CDR2 as FQGNSA. The CDR3 loop spans 14 amino acids. V lost 2 bases to trimming and J lost 2 bases; unmatched junction nucleotides: 2. The CDR3 DNA reads TGTGCCAGCAGCTTATCAGCGGGGCAAGAGACCCAGTACTTC. Protein product: CASSLSAGQETQYF.

V usage is TRBV29-1 and J usage is TRBJ1-1, with D perhaps matching TRBD1 (5 bases). Between the trimmed V and J ends, which lost 2 bases and 4 bases, there was a span of 14 bases. The CDR3 sequence is 14 residues long. Germline-derived CDR1 and CDR2 are SQVTM and ANQGSEA. CDR3 in DNA: TGCAGCGTTGAATCGGGGGTCCTTAGCACTGAAGCTTTCTTT. Translating gives CSVESGVLSTEAFF.

The chain couples TRBV4-3 to TRBJ1-2; 10 bases map to TRBD1. The CDR3 loop spans 14 amino acids. CDR1 is LGHNA, CDR2 YSLEER, per germline. The J segment lost 5 bases and the V segment lost 2 bases, leaving 2 bases of the junction unmatched. CDR3 in amino acids: CASSQPGQGYGYTF. The DNA for the CDR3 is TGCGCCAGCAGCCAACCGGGACAGGGGTATGGCTACACCTTC.

The chain links TRBV11-2 to TRBJ1-1, with a possible D match to TRBD1 (5 bases). This CDR3 region has 15 residues. Germline CDR1 SGHAT, CDR2 FQNNGV. Trimming took 1 base from V and 5 from J, leaving 14 bases between them. CDR3 residues: CASSLVQGAGTEAFF. The CDR3 DNA follows: TGTGCCAGCAGCTTAGTCCAAGGGGCTGGGACTGAAGCTTTCTTT.

Remarks on this clone: The same CDR3 can be traced to other DNA sequences in this sample. CDR3 sequence (DNA): TGTGCCAGCTCACCTGGGACAGACTATGGCTACACCTTC. This gives the protein CASSPGTDYGYTF. The chain combines TRBV18 with TRBJ1-2; 7 bases align to TRBD1. From germline, CDR1 is KGHSH and CDR2 LQKENI. CDR3 length: 13 residues. V lost 3 bases and J lost 3; bases outside the gene matches: 1. The full variable domain, with the rest looked up from reference TRBV18 and TRBJ1-2, is NAGVMQNPRHLVRRRGQEARLRCSPMKGHSHVYWYRQLPEEGLKFMVYLQKENIIDESGMPKERFSAEFPKEGPSILRIQQVVRGDSAAYFCASSPGTDYGYTFGSGTRLTVV.

This chain uses TRBV6-6 with TRBJ1-4; a possible D gene is TRBD1 (5 bases). V was cut by 7 bases and J by 6 bases, with 9 bases left in between. Germline CDR1 MNHNY, CDR2 SVGAGI (reference sequence). The CDR3 runs 12 residues. The CDR3 sequence: CASKPTDEKLFF. The CDR3 DNA sequence: TGTGCCAGCAAACCGACAGATGAAAAACTGTTTTTT.

This rearrangement joins TRBV4-1 to TRBJ2-3; a weak D match, TRBD1 (5 bases). This CDR3 is built from 16 residues. The germline V gene encodes CDR1 MGHRA and CDR2 YSYEKL. V lost 2 bases, J lost 1 base, and 13 bases lay in between. CDR3 protein: CASSQLGSTGTDTQYF. The CDR3, as DNA: TGCGCCAGCAGCCAATTAGGGTCGACAGGCACAGATACGCAGTATTTT.

V is TRBV7-9 and J is TRBJ1-6; D ambiguous. The ends were cut back, 0 bases at V and 0 bases at J, with 12 bases in the middle. The V gene's germline CDR1 is SEHNR and CDR2 FQNEAQ (reference sequence). This CDR3 is 18 amino acids long. The CDR3 DNA follows: TGTGCCAGCAGCTTAGCGCCCCTGGAGAGCTCCTATAATTCACCCCTCCACTTT. Its translation is CASSLAPLESSYNSPLHF.

The chain joins TRBV3-1 (or the pseudogene TRBV3-2) to TRBJ1-1; 7 positions agree with TRBD1. Per germline, CDR1 LGHDT and CDR2 YNNKEL (reference sequence). The CDR3 is 14 amino acids. V lost 6 bases, J lost 0 bases, and 4 bases stayed unmatched. CDR3 loop: CASSHRGVNTEAFF. The CDR3, as DNA: TGTGCCAGCAGTCACAGGGGCGTGAACACTGAAGCTTTCTTT.

V is TRBV4-2 and J is TRBJ2-5; 9 bases are a match to TRBD2. The CDR3 runs 17 residues. The V segment lost 0 bases and the J segment 1 base; nucleotides outside the gene matches: 6. Germline assignment: CDR1 LGHNA and CDR2 YNFKEQ. This CDR3 is CASSQEGLAGTQETQYF. The DNA for the CDR3 is TGTGCCAGCAGCCAAGAGGGTCTAGCGGGGACCCAAGAGACCCAGTACTTC.

This clone appeared a single time. The chain joins TRBV30 to TRBJ1-1; tentatively, D is TRBD1 (6 bases). Deletions cut 3 bases from V and 3 bases from J, with 17 bases between. The CDR3 is 15 residues long. Germline CDR1 reads GTSNPN; CDR2 reads SVGIG (reference sequence). The CDR3 loop is CAWSPRGGGDTEAFF. In nucleotides, the CDR3 is TGTGCCTGGAGCCCCCGAGGGGGAGGGGACACTGAAGCTTTCTTT.

The chain employs TRBV27 and TRBJ2-7; 9 nucleotides agree with TRBD2. Germline V gene data show CDR1 as MNHEY and CDR2 as SMNVEV (reference sequence). The CDR3 totals 14 residues. The trim removed 5 bases at V and 2 bases at J, leaving 4 bases unmatched. The CDR3 sequence is CASSLAGPPYEQYF. CDR3 nucleotides: TGTGCCAGCAGTCTAGCGGGGCCTCCCTACGAGCAGTACTTC.

The table lists this clone with a count of one. The V gene is TRBV30, the J gene TRBJ1-1; no definite D call. CDR1 and CDR2 (germline): GTSNPN, SVGIG (reference sequence). This CDR3 is 13 amino acids long. Trimming removed 2 bases at V and 6 bases at J, with 13 bases between. CDR3 DNA: TGTGCCTGGAGTCCGGGTATTAAGCCTGAAGCTTTCTTT. Translating it yields CAWSPGIKPEAFF.

The chain joins TRBV6-5 to TRBJ1-4; no firm D call. The germline gives CDR1 MNHEY, CDR2 SVGAGI. The CDR3 contains 11 residues. With 10 bases removed from V and 8 bases from J, the gap between germline ends came to 11 bases. The CDR3 here is CAISIGEKLFF. DNA of the CDR3: TGTGCCATCTCAATCGGGGAAAAACTGTTTTTT.

To note about this clone: A much more abundant neighbour one base away suggests this may be a read error. The same CDR3 arises from other DNA sequences in this sample as well. The chain recombines TRBV5-4 with TRBJ1-1, with D unclear. This CDR3 spans 13 amino acids. Looked up from germline, CDR1 is SGHNT and CDR2 is YYREEE (reference sequence). The V and J ends lost 1 base and 4 bases respectively, with 8 bases between them. The CDR3 DNA reads TGTGCCAGCAGCTTGCGGGGTGGCACTGAAGCTTTCTTT. Translating it yields CASSLRGGTEAFF.

V usage is TRBV2 and J usage is TRBJ1-5; weak D call: TRBD1 (5 bases). CDR3 size: 12 residues. With 3 bases removed from V and 15 bases from J, the gap between germline ends came to 15 bases. Germline lookup yields CDR1 SNHLY and CDR2 FYNNEI. The CDR3 loop is CASSDPDRRGHF. The CDR3 bases are TGTGCCAGCAGTGATCCCGACCGGAGGGGGCATTTT.

The chain links TRBV10-3 to TRBJ2-7; 8 bases line up with TRBD2. This CDR3 has 16 amino acids. The germline V gene has CDR1 ENHRY and CDR2 SYGVKD. V was clipped by 4 bases and J by 4 bases; unmatched bases: 12. The CDR3: CAISGVSGGDPYEQYF. The CDR3, as DNA: TGTGCCATCAGTGGAGTTTCGGGGGGGGACCCTTACGAGCAGTACTTC.

This sequence joins TRBV7-3 and TRBJ2-7; TRBD1 matches 9 bases. The CDR3 is 15 amino acids. CDR1 and CDR2 from the germline V gene are SGHTA and FQGTGA. V lost 6 bases and J lost 5; bases outside the gene matches: 11. CDR3 coding DNA: TGTGCCAGCAGTGATAAGACAGGGGGTGTCGACGAGCAGTACTTC. Translating gives CASSDKTGGVDEQYF.

The V call is TRBV28, the J call TRBJ1-5; possible D gene TRBD1, 6 bases. V was cut by 5 bases and J by 9 bases, with 23 bases left in between. Per the germline V gene, CDR1 is MDHEN and CDR2 is SYDVKM. CDR3 length: 16 residues. CDR3 residues: CASSPPTTGIASPQHF. The DNA for the CDR3 is TGTGCCAGCAGTCCACCTACGACAGGAATAGCGTCGCCCCAGCATTTT.

The gene calls are TRBV29-1 and TRBJ1-2, with TRBD1 matching 7 bases. The CDR3 loop spans 13 amino acids. The germline gives CDR1 SQVTM, CDR2 ANQGSEA. The V gene end was trimmed by 6 bases and the J gene end by 2 bases; junction bases not matched to a gene: 6. The CDR3, as DNA: TGCAGCGTGCATGGAGGGGGCAACTATGGCTACACCTTC. It encodes CSVHGGGNYGYTF. The variable domain in full, with the rest retrieved from reference TRBV29-1 and TRBJ1-2, is SAVISQKPSRDICQRGTSLTIQCQVDSQVTMMFWYRQQPGQSLTLIATANQGSEATYESGFVIDKFPISRPNLTFSTLTVSNMSPEDSSIYLCSVHGGGNYGYTFGSGTRLTVV.

The table lists this clone with a few counts. The chain employs TRBV7-9 and TRBJ1-4, with D unclear. Germline CDR1 reads SEHNR; CDR2 reads FQNEAQ (reference sequence). This CDR3 has 14 amino acids. Trimming cost V 2 bases and J 7 bases, with 11 bases left between them. The CDR3: CASSLHGRGEKLFF. The CDR3 DNA follows: TGTGCCAGCAGCTTACACGGGCGGGGTGAAAAACTGTTTTTT.

The rearrangement links TRBV10-3 to TRBJ2-2, with D unresolved. V was pared by 0 bases and J by 3 bases, with 8 bases between. The CDR3 is made up of 15 amino acids. Germline CDR1 ENHRY, CDR2 SYGVKD. The CDR3 sequence is CAISESTSYTGELFF. The CDR3 coding sequence is TGTGCCATCAGTGAGTCGACATCGTACACCGGGGAGCTGTTTTTT.

This clone appeared once. The V call is TRBV9, the J call TRBJ1-1, with TRBD1 identical over 9 bases. Germline lookup yields CDR1 SGDLS and CDR2 YYNGEE. Trimming cost V 2 bases and J 4 bases; bases outside gene matches: 6. CDR3 length: 15 residues. As DNA, the CDR3 is TGTGCCAGCAGCGTCGAACCGACAGGGGGCACTGAAGCTTTCTTT. Amino acids: CASSVEPTGGTEAFF.